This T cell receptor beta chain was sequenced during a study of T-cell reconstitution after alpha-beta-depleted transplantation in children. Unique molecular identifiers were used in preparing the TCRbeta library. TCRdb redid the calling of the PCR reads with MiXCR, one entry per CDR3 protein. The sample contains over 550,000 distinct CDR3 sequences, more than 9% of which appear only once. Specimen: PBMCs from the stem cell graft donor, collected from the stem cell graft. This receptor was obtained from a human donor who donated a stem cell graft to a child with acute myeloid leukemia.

Here the CDR3 DNA reads TGTGCCAGCGTTAGGTTTGGAAACACTGAAGCTTTCTTT. Encoded protein: CASVRFGNTEAFF. V usage is TRBV27 and J usage is TRBJ1-1; no firm D call. CDR3 length equals 13 residues. Trimming removed 8 bases at V and 2 bases at J, with 12 bases between. Germline CDR1 reads MNHEY; CDR2 reads SMNVEV (reference sequence).